This record looks at one T cell receptor (beta chain) sequence and its context. Antigen specificity is unknown. The sample originates from a study of CD8+CD57+ T cells in acquired aplastic anemia. Looking at the study overall: DNA recovered from sorted CD4+ and CD8+ cells had a mean of approximately 3.4 ug. Healthy donors averaged about 10 million reads for CD4+ cells.

Whole-study findings and limits: Patients and healthy controls showed no significant CD8+ Simpson's diversity difference. Some 31 CD8+ CDR3 sequences were shared between patients and controls.

The study profiled TCR beta VDJ and CDR3 using genomic DNA as template. TCRdb re-derived calls from the reads in MiXCR, one entry per CDR3 protein. The data hold over 150,000 distinct CDR3 sequences, with about 53% observed a single time. The CDR3 sequence is 14 residues long. CDR1 and CDR2 (germline): DFQATT, SNEGSKA (reference sequence). J gave up 7 bases and V 0 bases, and 4 bases lay outside the gene matches. V gene TRBV20-1 combines with J gene TRBJ2-5; 11 positions agree with TRBD2. This receptor was taken from a human donor in good health, serving as a control. The sequencing input was sorted CD4+, CD8+, or CD8+CD57+ T cells (not recorded which) from PBMCs. CDR3 in DNA: TGCAGTGCTAGAGATCGCACTAGCGGGGGGACCCAGTACTTC. Residues: CSARDRTSGGTQYF.